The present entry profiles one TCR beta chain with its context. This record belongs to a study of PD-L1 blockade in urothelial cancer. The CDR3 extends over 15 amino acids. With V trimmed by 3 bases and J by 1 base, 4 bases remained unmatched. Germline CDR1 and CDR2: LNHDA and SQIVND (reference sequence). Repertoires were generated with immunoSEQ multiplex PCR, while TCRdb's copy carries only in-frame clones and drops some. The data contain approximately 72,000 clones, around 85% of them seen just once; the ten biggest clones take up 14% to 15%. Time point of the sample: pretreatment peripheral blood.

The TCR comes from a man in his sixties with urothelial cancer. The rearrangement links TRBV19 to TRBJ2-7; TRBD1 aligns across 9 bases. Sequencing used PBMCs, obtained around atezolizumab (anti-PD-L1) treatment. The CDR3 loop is CASSISGTGSYEQYF. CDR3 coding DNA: TGTGCCAGTAGTATTAGTGGGACAGGGTCCTACGAGCAGTACTTC.